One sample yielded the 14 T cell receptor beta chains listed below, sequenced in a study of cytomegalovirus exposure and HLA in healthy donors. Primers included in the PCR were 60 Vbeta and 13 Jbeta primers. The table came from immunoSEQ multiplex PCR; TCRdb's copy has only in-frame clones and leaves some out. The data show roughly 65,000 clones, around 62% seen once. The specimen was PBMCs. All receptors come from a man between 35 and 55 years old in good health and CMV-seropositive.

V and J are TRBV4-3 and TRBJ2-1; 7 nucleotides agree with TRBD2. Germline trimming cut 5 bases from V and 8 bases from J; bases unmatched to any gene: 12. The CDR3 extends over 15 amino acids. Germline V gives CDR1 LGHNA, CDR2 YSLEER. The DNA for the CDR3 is TGCGCCAGCAGCATTCGACTAGCCCAGAAGGATGAGCAGTTCTTC. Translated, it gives CASSIRLAQKDEQFF.

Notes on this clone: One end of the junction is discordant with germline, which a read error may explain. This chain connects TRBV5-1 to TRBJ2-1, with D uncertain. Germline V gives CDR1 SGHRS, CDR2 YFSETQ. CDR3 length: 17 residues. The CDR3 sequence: CASTLTLRSSSYNEQFF. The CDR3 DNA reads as TGCGCCAGCACCTTGACCCTGCGGTCCAGCTCCTACAATGAGCAGTTCTTC.

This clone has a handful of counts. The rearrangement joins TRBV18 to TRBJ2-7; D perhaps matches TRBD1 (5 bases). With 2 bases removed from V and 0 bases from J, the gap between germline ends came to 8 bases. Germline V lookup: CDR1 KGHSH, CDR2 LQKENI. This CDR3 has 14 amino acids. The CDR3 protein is CASSPTDSSYEQYF. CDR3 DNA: TGTGCCAGCTCACCAACCGACAGCTCCTACGAGCAGTACTTC.

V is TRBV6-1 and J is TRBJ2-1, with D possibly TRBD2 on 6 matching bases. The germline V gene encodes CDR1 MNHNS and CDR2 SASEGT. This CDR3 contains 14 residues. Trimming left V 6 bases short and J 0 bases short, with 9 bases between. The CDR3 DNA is TGTGCCAGCAGACCTAGCGACTCCTACAATGAGCAGTTCTTC. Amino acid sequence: CASRPSDSYNEQFF.

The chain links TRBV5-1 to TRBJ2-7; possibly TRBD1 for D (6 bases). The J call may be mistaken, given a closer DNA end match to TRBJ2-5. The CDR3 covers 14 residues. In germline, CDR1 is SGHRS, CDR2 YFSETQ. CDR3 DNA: TGCGCCAGCAGCCCTACAGGGTCGTGGGAGACCCAGTACTTC. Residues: CASSPTGSWETQYF.

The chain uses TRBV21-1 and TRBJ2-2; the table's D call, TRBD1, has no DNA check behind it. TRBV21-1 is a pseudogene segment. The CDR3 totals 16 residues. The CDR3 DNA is TGTGCCAGCATTAAAGGTGGGACAGGGACTACCGGGGAGCTGTTTTTT. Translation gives CASIKGGTGTTGELFF.

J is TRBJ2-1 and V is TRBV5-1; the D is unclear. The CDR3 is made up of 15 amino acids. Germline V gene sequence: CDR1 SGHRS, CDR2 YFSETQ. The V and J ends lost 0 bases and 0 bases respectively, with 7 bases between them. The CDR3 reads CASSLDSSSYNEQFF. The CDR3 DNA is TGCGCCAGCAGCTTGGACAGCTCCTCCTACAATGAGCAGTTCTTC.

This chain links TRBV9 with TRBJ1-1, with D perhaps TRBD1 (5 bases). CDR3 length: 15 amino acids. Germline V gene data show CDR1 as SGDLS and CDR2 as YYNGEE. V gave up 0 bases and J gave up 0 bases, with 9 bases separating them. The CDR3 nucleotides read TGTGCCAGCAGCGTAGCTGGACAAATGAACACTGAAGCTTTCTTT. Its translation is CASSVAGQMNTEAFF. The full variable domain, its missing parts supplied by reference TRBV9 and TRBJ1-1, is DSGVTQTPKHLITATGQRVTLRCSPRSGDLSVYWYQQSLDQGLQFLIQYYNGEERAKGNILERFSAQQFPDLHSELNLSSLELGDSALYFCASSVAGQMNTEAFFGQGTRLTVV.

The DNA of the CDR3 is TGTGCCAGCAGTTACCCAGGGAGGCCCTACGAGCAGTACTTC. Translating it yields CASSYPGRPYEQYF. The chain links TRBV6-6 to TRBJ2-7; a weak D match, TRBD2 (6 bases). CDR3 size: 14 residues. Trimming removed 2 bases at V and 2 bases at J, with 10 bases between. The germline gives CDR1 MNHNY, CDR2 SVGAGI (reference sequence).

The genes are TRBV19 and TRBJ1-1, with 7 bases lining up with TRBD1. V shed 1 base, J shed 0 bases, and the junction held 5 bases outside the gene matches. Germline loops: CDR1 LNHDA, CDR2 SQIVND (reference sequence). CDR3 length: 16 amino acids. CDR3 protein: CASSIAGTVMNTEAFF. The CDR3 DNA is TGTGCCAGTAGTATAGCCGGGACAGTCATGAACACTGAAGCTTTCTTT.

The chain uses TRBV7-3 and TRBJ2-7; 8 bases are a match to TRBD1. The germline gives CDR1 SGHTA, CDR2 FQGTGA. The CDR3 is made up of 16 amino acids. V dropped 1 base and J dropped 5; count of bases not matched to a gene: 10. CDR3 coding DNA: TGTGCCAGCAGCTTAATATTGTGGCAGGGGGCCCACGAGCAGTACTTC. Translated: CASSLILWQGAHEQYF.

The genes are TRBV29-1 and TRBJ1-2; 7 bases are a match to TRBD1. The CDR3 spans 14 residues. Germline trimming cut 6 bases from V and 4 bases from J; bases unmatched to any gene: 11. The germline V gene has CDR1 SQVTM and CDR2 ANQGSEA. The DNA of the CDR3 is TGCAGCGTCGAGAGGACAGGAACTAGCTATGGCTACACCTTC. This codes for CSVERTGTSYGYTF.

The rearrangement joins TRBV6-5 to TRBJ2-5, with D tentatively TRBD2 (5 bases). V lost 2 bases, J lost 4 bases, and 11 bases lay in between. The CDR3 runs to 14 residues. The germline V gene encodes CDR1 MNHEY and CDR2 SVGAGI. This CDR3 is CASSYGPRGETQYF. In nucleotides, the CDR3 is TGTGCCAGCAGTTACGGACCACGGGGAGAGACCCAGTACTTC.

CDR3 nucleotides: TGTGCCAGCAGCCCGGACAGCCAAGAGACCCAGTACTTC. Residues: CASSPDSQETQYF. The V gene is TRBV11-1, the J gene TRBJ2-5; D is possibly TRBD1 (6 bases). V lost 5 bases to trimming and J lost 1 base, with 8 bases between them. Germline lookup yields CDR1 SGHAT and CDR2 FQDESV (reference sequence). This CDR3 comprises 13 residues.